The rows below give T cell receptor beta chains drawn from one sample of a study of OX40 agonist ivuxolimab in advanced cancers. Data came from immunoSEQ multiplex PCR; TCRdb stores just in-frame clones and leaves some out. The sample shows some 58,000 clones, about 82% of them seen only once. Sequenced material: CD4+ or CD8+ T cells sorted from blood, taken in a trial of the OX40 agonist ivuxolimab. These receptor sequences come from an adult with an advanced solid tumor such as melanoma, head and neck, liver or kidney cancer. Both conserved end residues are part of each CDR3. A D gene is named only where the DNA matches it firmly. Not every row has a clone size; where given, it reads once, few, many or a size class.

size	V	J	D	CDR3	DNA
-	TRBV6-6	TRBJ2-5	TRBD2	CASSTPTSGLETQYF	TGTGCCAGCAGTACCCCGACTAGCGGGTTGGAGACCCAGTACTTC
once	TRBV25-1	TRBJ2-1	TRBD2	CASSPLAGERQFF	TGTGCCAGCAGTCCTCTAGCGGGAGAACGGCAGTTCTTC
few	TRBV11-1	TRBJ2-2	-	CASTFTRGGELFF	TGTGCCAGCACCTTTACCAGGGGAGGGGAGCTGTTTTTT
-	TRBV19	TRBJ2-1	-	CASSTETRGFGNEQFF	TGTGCCAGTAGTACAGAGACCCGCGGGTTCGGTAATGAGCAGTTCTTC
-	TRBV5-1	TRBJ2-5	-	CASSLDPQQETQYF	TGCGCCAGCAGCTTGGACCCGCAACAAGAGACCCAGTACTTC
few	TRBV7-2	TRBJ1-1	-	CASSLIPVNMNTEAFF	TGTGCCAGCAGCTTAATCCCTGTCAACATGAACACTGAAGCTTTCTTT
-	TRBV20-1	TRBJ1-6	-	CSARDLALLHF	TGCAGTGCTAGAGATTTGGCTCTCCTCCACTTT
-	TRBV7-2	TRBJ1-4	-	CASSRWGGFGEKLFF	TGTGCCAGCAGCCGTTGGGGGGGTTTTGGTGAAAAACTGTTTTTT
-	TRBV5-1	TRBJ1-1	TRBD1	CASSLDQGAYTEAFF	TGCGCCAGCAGCTTGGATCAGGGGGCCTACACTGAAGCTTTCTTT
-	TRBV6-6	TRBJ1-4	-	CASSHKGGPTNEKLFF	TGTGCCAGCAGTCACAAAGGGGGGCCAACTAATGAAAAACTGTTTTTT
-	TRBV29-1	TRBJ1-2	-	CSVVSPGYGYTF	TGCAGCGTTGTTAGCCCCGGATATGGCTACACCTTC
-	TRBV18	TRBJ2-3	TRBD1	CASSPPGQGGTDTQYF	TGTGCCAGCTCACCACCCGGACAGGGTGGCACAGATACGCAGTATTTT
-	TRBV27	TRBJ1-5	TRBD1	CASSLDHGTGVQPQHF	TGTGCCAGCAGTTTAGATCACGGGACAGGGGTCCAGCCCCAGCATTTT
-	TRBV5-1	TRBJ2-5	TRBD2	CASSLGLAGEETQYF	TGCGCCAGCAGCTTGGGACTAGCGGGTGAAGAGACCCAGTACTTC
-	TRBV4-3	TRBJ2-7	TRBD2	CASSQVAGYSSYEQYF	TGCGCCAGCAGCCAAGTAGCGGGGTACAGCTCCTACGAGCAGTACTTC
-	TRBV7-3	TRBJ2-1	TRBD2	CASSFSAGGPDEQFF	TGTGCCAGCAGCTTCTCCGCGGGAGGGCCAGATGAGCAGTTCTTC
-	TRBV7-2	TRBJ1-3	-	CASSLVSSGNTIYF	TGTGCCAGCAGCTTAGTCAGCTCTGGAAACACCATATATTTT
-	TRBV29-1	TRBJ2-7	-	CSVERADEQYF	TGCAGCGTTGAAAGGGCCGACGAGCAGTACTTC
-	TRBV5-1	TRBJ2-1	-	CASSLLAHNEQFF	TGCGCCAGCAGCTTATTGGCCCACAATGAGCAGTTCTTC
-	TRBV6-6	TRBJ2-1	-	CASNGRTYNEQFF	TGTGCCAGCAACGGGCGGACTTACAATGAGCAGTTCTTC
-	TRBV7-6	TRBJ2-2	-	CASSPDPETGELFF	TGTGCCAGCAGCCCCGACCCGGAAACCGGGGAGCTGTTTTTT
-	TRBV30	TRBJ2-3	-	CAWSVWGATDTQYF	TGTGCCTGGAGTGTTTGGGGAGCTACAGATACGCAGTATTTT
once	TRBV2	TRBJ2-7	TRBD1	CASSGQGFAAHEQYF	TGTGCCAGCAGTGGACAGGGCTTCGCAGCCCACGAGCAGTACTTC
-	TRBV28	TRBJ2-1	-	CATDLGYNEQFF	TGTGCCACAGACTTGGGATACAATGAGCAGTTCTTC
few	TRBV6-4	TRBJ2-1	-	CASSELSSYNEQFF	TGTGCCAGCAGTGAACTAAGCTCCTACAATGAGCAGTTCTTC
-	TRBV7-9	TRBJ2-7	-	CASSLGVSSYEQYF	TGTGCCAGCAGCTTAGGTGTAAGTTCCTACGAGCAGTACTTC
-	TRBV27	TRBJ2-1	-	CASSRRLVNNEQFF	TGTGCCAGCAGTCGAAGACTAGTTAACAATGAGCAGTTCTTC
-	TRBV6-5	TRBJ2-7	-	CASSYCPRCEQYF	TGTGCCAGCAGTTACTGTCCGCGTTGCGAGCAGTACTTC
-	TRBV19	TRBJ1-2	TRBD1	CASTTGTDTGGSGYTF	TGTGCCAGTACCACCGGGACAGACACAGGGGGTTCTGGCTACACCTTC
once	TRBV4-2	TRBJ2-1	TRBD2	CASSPKAGTSAYNEQFF	TGTGCCAGCAGCCCAAAAGCCGGGACTAGCGCCTACAATGAGCAGTTCTTC
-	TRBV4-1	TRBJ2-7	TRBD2	CASSQAGIAGDRGSYEQYF	TGCGCCAGCAGCCAAGCGGGCATAGCGGGAGATCGGGGCTCCTACGAGCAGTACTTC
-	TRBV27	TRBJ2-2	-	CASSLSVSSNTGELFF	TGTGCCAGCAGTTTATCGGTCAGCTCGAACACCGGGGAGCTGTTTTTT